Sequencing of this TCR beta chain was carried out in a study of regulatory T cells in long-lasting Graves disease. Stated time point: persistent/refractory GD, antithyroid drugs over 5 years with positive TRAb. The TCR library was made from RNA extracted from PBMCs. Deletions cut 0 bases from V and 8 bases from J, with 8 bases between. CDR3 length: 14 amino acids. The germline V gene encodes CDR1 SEHNR and CDR2 FQNEAQ (reference sequence). Points from the study as a whole: There were preferences for TRBV28, TRBJ1-2 and TRBJ2-5 in persistent disease.

With iRepertoire HTBI primers and Arm-PCR of CDR3 regions, TCR beta libraries were built. Per the study methods: Spanning all samples, the identified segments comprised some 62 TRBV and about 15 TRBJ. TCRdb itself ran the multiplex PCR reads through MiXCR, one entry per CDR3 protein. TCRdb, not the authors, supplied the V and J calls. The sample has about half a million distinct CDR3 sequences, under 25% seen once; the top ten hold about an eighth. Details on this clonotype: Its cognate antigen is unknown.

The sequencing here drew on peripheral blood mononuclear cells (PBMCs), taken when the disease was refractory, from a patient treated with antithyroid drugs. This TCR was recovered from a female donor with Graves disease. The rearrangement joins TRBV7-9 to TRBJ1-6; no clear D gene. The CDR3 region is CASSLAPGDSPLHF. The CDR3 nucleotides are TGTGCCAGCAGCTTAGCGCCTGGGGATTCACCCCTCCACTTT.